A single T cell receptor (beta chain) is shown here with its context. As yet, its antigen is unknown. With the read ending 3 residues before the CDR3 end, the germline J gene is used to fill in that end. The V gene's germline CDR1 is SGHTA and CDR2 FQGTGA. V was shortened by 0 bases and J by 2 bases, with 6 bases between the two germline ends. The CDR3 runs to 14 residues. The entry originates in a study of T cells in women clearing cervical HPV infection. Overall study context: Only a few women had HLA typing results available. Broader study findings: CIN3+ cases had significantly higher TCR repertoire richness than controls, but evenness did not differ.

TCRdb's copy holds only in-frame clones and misses some; the assay was immunoSEQ multiplex PCR. This sample's clone table lists tens of thousands of clones. The V call is TRBV7-3, the J call TRBJ2-3; D ambiguous. The sequence derives from a woman aged 18-69 years with a cervical HPV16 infection that either progressed to CIN3+ or cleared (not recorded which). Sequencing was performed on blood buffy coat. Incomplete CDR3 DNA: TGTGCCAGCAGCTTAACGCGGATCACAGATACG. It codes for CASSLTRITDT. The whole CDR3 is CASSLTRITDTQYF.